This TCR beta chain was profiled in a study of CD4 T cells in relation to SARS-CoV-2 and coronaviruses. Study information: No peptide or an HIV-1 Nef peptide pool served as negative control.

Before the COVID-19 pandemic, during about 2011-2019, CD4+ T cells were taken from unexposed donors. After roughly ten days of culture, CD4+ T cells were isolated. Half the medium was replaced with IL-2 medium on days 3 and 7. Clones were sequenced by immunoSEQ multiplex PCR, and TCRdb holds only the in-frame ones, with some missing. The sample contains 15,000 to 25,000 clones, about 80% of which appear only once. Germline values: CDR1 LGHNA, CDR2 YSLEER. V dropped 0 bases and J dropped 6; count of bases not matched to a gene: 9. The CDR3 has 17 residues. Only a few counts were recorded for this clone. Antigen specificity is unknown.

This receptor was taken from a human donor in good health. The V call is TRBV4-3, the J call TRBJ2-2; TRBD1 agrees at 8 bases. Sample: CD4+ T cells from PBMCs, cultured in vitro. The CDR3 loop reads CASSQEFQGAGAGELFF. DNA for the CDR3: TGCGCCAGCAGCCAAGAGTTTCAGGGGGCCGGCGCCGGGGAGCTGTTTTTT.